In its sample, the clone carrying this T cell receptor beta chain was seen a few times. The sample belongs to a study of early T cells in non-severe SARS-CoV-2 infection. TCRdb re-called the 5' RACE reads through MiXCR, storing one row per CDR3 protein. The data show approximately 69,000 distinct CDR3 sequences, with over 9.5% seen just once and roughly 6.1% held by the top ten. The material sequenced was whole blood. The sequence was collected from an adult who was a healthcare worker with PCR-confirmed SARS-CoV-2 infection or an uninfected control (not recorded which).

The CDR3 loop is CASSYSVSGANVLTF. The DNA for the CDR3 is TGTGCCAGCAGTTACAGTGTCTCTGGGGCCAACGTCCTGACTTTC. V and J are TRBV6-5 and TRBJ2-6; D not certain. CDR1 and CDR2 (germline): MNHEY, SVGAGI. The V gene lost 2 bases and the J gene lost 0 bases, with 5 bases spanning the gap. The CDR3 is 15 residues long.